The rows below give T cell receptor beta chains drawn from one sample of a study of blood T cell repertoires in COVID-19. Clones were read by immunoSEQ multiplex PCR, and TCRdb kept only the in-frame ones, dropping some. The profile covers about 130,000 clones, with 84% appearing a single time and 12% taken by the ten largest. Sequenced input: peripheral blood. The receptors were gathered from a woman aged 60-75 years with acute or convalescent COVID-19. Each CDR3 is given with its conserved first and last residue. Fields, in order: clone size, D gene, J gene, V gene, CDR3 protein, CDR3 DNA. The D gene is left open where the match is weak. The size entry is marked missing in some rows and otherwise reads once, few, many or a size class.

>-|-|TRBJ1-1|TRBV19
CASNPVAGAITEAFF
TGTGCCAGTAATCCGGTGGCGGGGGCGATAACTGAAGCTTTCTTT
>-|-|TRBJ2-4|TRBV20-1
CSARDLNIQYF
TGCAGTGCTAGAGATCTTAACATTCAGTACTTC
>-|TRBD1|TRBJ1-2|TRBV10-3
CAIGGTGAWGYTF
TGTGCCATCGGCGGGACAGGGGCTTGGGGCTACACCTTC
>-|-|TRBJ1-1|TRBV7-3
CASSPTQGLGTEAFF
TGTGCCAGCAGCCCTACTCAGGGGTTGGGCACTGAAGCTTTCTTT
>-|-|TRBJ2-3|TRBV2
CATRGGTDTQYF
TGTGCCACCAGAGGGGGCACAGATACGCAGTATTTT
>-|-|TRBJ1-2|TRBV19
CASIRDQGNYGYTF
TGTGCCAGTATCAGAGACCAGGGGAACTATGGCTACACCTTC
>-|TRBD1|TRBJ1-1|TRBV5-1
CASSLARGQGTEAFF
TGCGCCAGCAGCTTGGCCAGGGGACAGGGAACTGAAGCTTTCTTT
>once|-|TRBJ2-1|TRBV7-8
CASSLVGGSPNEQFF
TGTGCCAGCAGCTTAGTAGGAGGCAGTCCCAATGAGCAGTTCTTC
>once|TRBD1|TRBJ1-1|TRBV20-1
CSASDLTTGSGMNTEAFF
TGCAGTGCTAGTGACCTCACGACAGGGAGTGGAATGAACACTGAAGCTTTCTTT
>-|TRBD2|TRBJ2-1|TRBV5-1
CASSLPRRGTDNEQFF
TGCGCCAGCAGCCTGCCTCGGCGGGGGACCGACAATGAGCAGTTCTTC
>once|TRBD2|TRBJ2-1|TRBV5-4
CASKAGGPNNEQFF
TGTGCCAGTAAAGCGGGGGGCCCGAACAATGAGCAGTTCTTC
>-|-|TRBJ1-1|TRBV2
CASSGGYTEAFF
TGTGCCAGCAGCGGGGGATACACTGAAGCTTTCTTT
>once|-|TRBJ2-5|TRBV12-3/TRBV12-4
CAGLIPVQETQYF
TGTGCCGGGCTTATCCCCGTCCAAGAGACCCAGTACTTC
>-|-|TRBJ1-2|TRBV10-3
CAISEPPVYGYTF
TGTGCCATCAGTGAGCCCCCGGTCTATGGCTACACCTTC
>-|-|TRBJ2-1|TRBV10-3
CAISEGRGADEQFF
TGTGCCATCAGTGAGGGGCGGGGCGCCGATGAGCAGTTCTTC
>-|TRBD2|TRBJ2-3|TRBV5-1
CASSWIAGASTDTQYF
TGCGCCAGCAGCTGGATAGCGGGGGCCAGCACAGATACGCAGTATTTT
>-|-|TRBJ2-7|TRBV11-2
CASSIVRSTRVEQYF
TGTGCCAGCAGCATTGTAAGAAGCACGCGGGTCGAGCAGTACTTC
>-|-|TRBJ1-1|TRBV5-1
CASSSGVGDTEAFF
TGCGCCAGCAGCTCGGGGGTAGGGGACACTGAAGCTTTCTTT
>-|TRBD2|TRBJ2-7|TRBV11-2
CASSAGDRGQYF
TGTGCCAGCAGTGCGGGGGATCGGGGGCAGTACTTC
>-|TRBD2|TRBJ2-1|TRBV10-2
CASRRGGNRNEQFF
TGCGCGAGCAGACGCGGGGGAAATCGGAATGAGCAGTTCTTC
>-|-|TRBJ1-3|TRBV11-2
CASSLSRFGNTIYF
TGTGCCAGCAGCCTAAGTCGTTTCGGAAACACCATATATTTT
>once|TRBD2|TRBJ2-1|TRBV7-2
CASSSLAFGEQFF
TGTGCCAGCAGCTCACTAGCGTTCGGTGAGCAGTTCTTC
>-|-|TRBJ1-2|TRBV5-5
CASSFLLAGDGYTF
TGTGCCAGCAGCTTCCTTCTGGCGGGGGATGGCTACACCTTC
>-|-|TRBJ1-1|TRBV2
CASMVQYTEAFF
TGTGCCAGCATGGTACAGTACACTGAAGCTTTCTTT
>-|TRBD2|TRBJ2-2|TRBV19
CASSPQRGVTGELFF
TGTGCCAGTAGCCCTCAGCGGGGAGTCACCGGGGAGCTGTTTTTT
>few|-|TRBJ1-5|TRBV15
CATSRRGEPQHF
TGTGCCACCAGCAGGCGCGGGGAGCCCCAGCATTTT
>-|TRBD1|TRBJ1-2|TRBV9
CASSAGQGHYGYTF
TGTGCCAGCAGCGCCGGACAGGGACACTATGGCTACACCTTC
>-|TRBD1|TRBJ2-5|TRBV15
CATSRGTPGTAETQYF
TGTGCCACCAGCAGAGGAACCCCCGGGACAGCGGAGACCCAGTACTTC
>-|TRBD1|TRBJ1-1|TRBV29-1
CSVVRTGMNTEAFF
TGCAGCGTTGTTAGGACAGGTATGAACACTGAAGCTTTCTTT
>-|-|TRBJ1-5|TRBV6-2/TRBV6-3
CASSPRTGSSNQPQHF
TGTGCCAGCAGCCCTAGAACAGGGAGTAGCAATCAGCCCCAGCATTTT
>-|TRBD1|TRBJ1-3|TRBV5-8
CASSADGTGRRNTIYF
TGTGCCAGCAGCGCCGACGGGACAGGGAGACGAAACACCATATATTTT
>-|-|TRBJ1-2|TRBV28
CASSLPGTVYGYTF
TGTGCCAGCAGCCTCCCCGGGACTGTCTATGGCTACACCTTC
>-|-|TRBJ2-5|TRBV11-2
CASSRHQETQYF
TGTGCCAGCAGCCGACATCAAGAGACCCAGTACTTC
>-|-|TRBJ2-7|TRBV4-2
CASSQDIGTSYEQYF
TGTGCCAGCAGCCAAGATATAGGGACTTCCTACGAGCAGTACTTC
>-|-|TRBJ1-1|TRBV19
CASSIVSSGPAGTEAFF
TGTGCCAGTAGTATAGTTTCCAGCGGGCCGGCAGGCACTGAAGCTTTCTTT
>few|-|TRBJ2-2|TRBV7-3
CASSSLSNTGELFF
TGTGCCAGCAGCTCCCTTTCGAACACCGGGGAGCTGTTTTTT
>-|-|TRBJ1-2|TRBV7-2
CASSPGSYYGYTF
TGTGCCAGCAGCCCTGGCTCATACTATGGCTACACCTTC
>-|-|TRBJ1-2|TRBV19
CASRQQGDGYTF
TGTGCCAGTAGACAACAGGGTGATGGCTACACCTTC
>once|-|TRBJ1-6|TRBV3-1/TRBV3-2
CASSQDWGAHNSPLHF
TGTGCCAGCAGCCAAGATTGGGGCGCACATAATTCACCCCTCCACTTT
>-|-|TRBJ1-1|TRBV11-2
CASSLDRSYTEAFF
TGTGCCAGCAGTCTAGACAGATCCTACACTGAAGCTTTCTTT
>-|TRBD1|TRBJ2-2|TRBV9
CASSLNPGQGENTGELFF
TGTGCCAGCAGCCTCAACCCCGGACAGGGGGAGAACACCGGGGAGCTGTTTTTT